A selection of T cell receptor beta chains follows, all from one sample in a study of technical replicates of blood from four donors. Using immunoSEQ multiplex PCR, the repertoire was profiled, and TCRdb retains in-frame clones only, with some absent. The table has 72,000 or so clones, approximately 92% seen once. Sequencing was done on a sample of T cells isolated from PBMCs. The origin of the receptors is a human donor in good health. CDR3s include the opening cysteine and the closing phenylalanine or tryptophan. A D gene is named only where the DNA matches it firmly. Clone size, where shown, is once, few, many, or a class for clones that have expanded.

v_call	j_call	clone_size	d_call	cdr3_nt	cdr3_aa
TRBV11-1	TRBJ2-5	-	-	TGTGCCAGCAGCCCCGGGGCGGGGCGAGAGACCCAGTACTTC	CASSPGAGRETQYF
TRBV2	TRBJ2-1	-	-	TGTGCCAGCAGTGGAGAACTGACCGCGGGGCAGTTCTTC	CASSGELTAGQFF
TRBV2	TRBJ2-5	-	-	TGTGCCAGCAGTGAAGCAGAGCTGGAGACCCAGTACTTC	CASSEAELETQYF
TRBV12-5	TRBJ2-1	once	TRBD2	TGTGCTAGTGGTCAACGAGCGGGGACCTACAATGAGCAGTTCTTC	CASGQRAGTYNEQFF
TRBV7-3	TRBJ2-1	once	-	TGTGCCAGCAGCTGGGGGGACGGGATTTACAATGAGCAGTTCTTC	CASSWGDGIYNEQFF
TRBV4-3	TRBJ2-7	-	-	TGCGCCAGCAGCAAACACCGGGACTCCTTGTCCCGCTACGAGCAGTACTTC	CASSKHRDSLSRYEQYF
TRBV19	TRBJ2-1	-	-	TGTGCCAGTAGTATACAGTCAGGCATATACAATGAGCAGTTCTTC	CASSIQSGIYNEQFF
TRBV7-8	TRBJ2-7	-	-	TGTGCCAGCAGCCCCATACAGCTGAGCTCCTACGAGCAGTACTTC	CASSPIQLSSYEQYF
TRBV19	TRBJ2-1	once	TRBD2	TGTGCCAGTAGTGGACTAGCGGGGAACTACAATGAGCAGTTCTTC	CASSGLAGNYNEQFF
TRBV5-1	TRBJ2-3	once	-	TGCGCCAGCAGACAAGGGGAACGCACAGATACGCAGTATTTT	CASRQGERTDTQYF
TRBV7-9	TRBJ2-1	once	-	TGTGCCAGCAGCTTAGGAGATGAGCAGTTCTTC	CASSLGDEQFF
TRBV6-6	TRBJ2-1	-	TRBD2	TGTGCCAGCAACCTAGCGGGAGGCTCCTACAATGAGCAGTTCTTC	CASNLAGGSYNEQFF
TRBV11-2	TRBJ1-1	few	-	TGTGCCAGCAGCTTAGTCGATAGTGAAGCTTTCTTT	CASSLVDSEAFF
TRBV5-3	TRBJ2-2	-	TRBD2	TGTGCCAGAAGCTTAACTAGCGGGAGCACCGGGGAGCTGTTTTTT	CARSLTSGSTGELFF
TRBV13	TRBJ2-7	once	TRBD2	TGTGCCAGCAGCTTATGGACTAGCGGGAACTACGAGCAGTACTTC	CASSLWTSGNYEQYF
TRBV5-1	TRBJ2-2	-	-	TGCGCCAGCAGCTTGGTTAGCAACACCGGGGAGCTGTTTTTT	CASSLVSNTGELFF
TRBV11-2	TRBJ2-7	-	-	TGTGCCAGCAGCTCTTCCTACGAGCAGTACTTC	CASSSSYEQYF
TRBV27	TRBJ2-1	once	TRBD1	TGTGCCAGCACCTTACGACAGGGATTGTGGGAGCAGTTCTTC	CASTLRQGLWEQFF
TRBV11-3	TRBJ2-5	-	TRBD1	TGTGCCAGCAGCTCTCCACAGGGGATGGGAGAGACCCAGTACTTC	CASSSPQGMGETQYF
TRBV2	TRBJ2-3	-	-	TGTGCCAGCAGTGATATCGGGGCAGATACGCAGTATTTT	CASSDIGADTQYF
TRBV27	TRBJ1-3	-	-	TGTGCCAGCAGTTTATCTCCCTATCAGGGTATAAACACCATATATTTT	CASSLSPYQGINTIYF
TRBV2	TRBJ2-7	-	-	TGTGCCGTGACAGGAGAAGGGGCCTACGAGCAGTACTTC	CAVTGEGAYEQYF
TRBV19	TRBJ1-3	-	TRBD1	TGTGCCACCATGACAGGGACCTCTGAAAACACCATATATTTT	CATMTGTSENTIYF
TRBV5-4	TRBJ2-2	once	TRBD2	TGTGCCAGCAGCTCTTGGACTAGCGGGCCAACCGGGGAGCTGTTTTTT	CASSSWTSGPTGELFF
TRBV19	TRBJ1-1	-	-	TGTGCCAGTAGCCTTTACAGGGAAGCTTTCTTT	CASSLYREAFF
TRBV6-5	TRBJ2-5	-	-	TGTGCCAGCAGTTCCCCCGAGGGCTGGGGGACCCAGTACTTC	CASSSPEGWGTQYF
TRBV29-1	TRBJ2-3	once	-	TGCAGCGCTCAGACTAGTGCCGACACAGATACGCAGTATTTT	CSAQTSADTDTQYF
TRBV25-1	TRBJ2-7	-	TRBD1	TGTGCCAGCCTTACTACAGGGGGCTACGAGCAGTACTTC	CASLTTGGYEQYF
TRBV19	TRBJ1-1	-	TRBD1	TGTGCCAGTAGTGGGACAGAGTACACTGAAGCTTTCTTT	CASSGTEYTEAFF
TRBV7-9	TRBJ2-7	-	TRBD1	TGTGCCAGCAGCTCGGACAGGCCCGAGCAGTACTTC	CASSSDRPEQYF
TRBV6-1	TRBJ2-1	few	TRBD2	TGTGCCAGCAGTAGGACTAGCGCAGACAATGGCCAGTTCTTC	CASSRTSADNGQFF
TRBV6-1	TRBJ1-2	-	-	TGTGCCAGCAGAACAGGGAAAGGCTACACCTTC	CASRTGKGYTF
TRBV5-1	TRBJ1-2	-	-	TGCGCCAGCAGCCTCCAGACAGCTAACTATGGCTACACCTTC	CASSLQTANYGYTF
TRBV19	TRBJ1-1	-	-	TGTGCCAGTAGTGTCAGGGCGGCGGACACTGAAGCTTTCTTT	CASSVRAADTEAFF
TRBV7-3	TRBJ2-3	-	TRBD2	TGTGCCAGCAGCCCCGAGGAGCGGGAGGTGGCAGATACGCAGTATTTT	CASSPEEREVADTQYF
TRBV6-1	TRBJ2-7	-	-	TGTGCCAGCAGTGAAGCGGAGCTCGAGCAGTACTTC	CASSEAELEQYF
TRBV29-1	TRBJ1-5	-	-	TGCAGCGTTGTGGAGGGATCCTTCGGGCAGCCCCAGCATTTT	CSVVEGSFGQPQHF
TRBV11-2	TRBJ1-2	-	-	TGTGCCAGCAGCTTTTCTTCTAACTATGGCTACACCTTC	CASSFSSNYGYTF
TRBV5-1	TRBJ2-3	-	TRBD2	TGCGCCAGCAGTCAATATAGCGGGAATAGGGCCACAGATACGCAGTATTTT	CASSQYSGNRATDTQYF
TRBV29-1	TRBJ1-2	medium-sized	TRBD1	TGCAGCGTTTCGGACAGGGGCTATGGCTACACCTTC	CSVSDRGYGYTF
TRBV9	TRBJ2-7	-	-	TGTGCCAGCAGCGGTGGGGGAGGCTCCTACGAGCAGTACTTC	CASSGGGGSYEQYF